This TCR beta chain was sequenced during a study of spatial heterogeneity in lung cancer. This clonotype occurred many times. TCRdb re-called the 5' RACE reads with MiXCR, one entry per CDR3 protein. The sample consists of about 48,000 distinct CDR3 sequences, about 5.8% of them appearing once. Germline V gives CDR1 SGHDT, CDR2 YYEEEE. The V and J ends lost 5 bases and 7 bases, in that order; junction bases with no gene match: 9. This CDR3 spans 15 amino acids. Time point indicated: sample taken at primary tumor resection. Sequencing covered unsorted whole RNA taken from tumor, nontumor lung or frozen PBMC.

The rearrangement links TRBV5-6 to TRBJ2-1, with TRBD2 matching over 10 bases. The sample consisted of PBMCs, taken at surgery. The sequence came from a male donor with early-stage non-small cell lung cancer. The CDR3: CASRGSGRAWNEQFF. The DNA of the CDR3 is TGTGCCAGCAGGGGGAGCGGGAGGGCCTGGAATGAGCAGTTCTTC. Using reference TRBV5-6 and TRBJ2-1 for the parts outside the CDR3, the full variable domain is DAGVTQSPTHLIKTRGQQVTLRCSPKSGHDTVSWYQQALGQGPQFIFQYYEEEERQRGNFPDRFSGHQFPNYSSELNVNALLLGDSALYLCASRGSGRAWNEQFFGPGTRLTVL.